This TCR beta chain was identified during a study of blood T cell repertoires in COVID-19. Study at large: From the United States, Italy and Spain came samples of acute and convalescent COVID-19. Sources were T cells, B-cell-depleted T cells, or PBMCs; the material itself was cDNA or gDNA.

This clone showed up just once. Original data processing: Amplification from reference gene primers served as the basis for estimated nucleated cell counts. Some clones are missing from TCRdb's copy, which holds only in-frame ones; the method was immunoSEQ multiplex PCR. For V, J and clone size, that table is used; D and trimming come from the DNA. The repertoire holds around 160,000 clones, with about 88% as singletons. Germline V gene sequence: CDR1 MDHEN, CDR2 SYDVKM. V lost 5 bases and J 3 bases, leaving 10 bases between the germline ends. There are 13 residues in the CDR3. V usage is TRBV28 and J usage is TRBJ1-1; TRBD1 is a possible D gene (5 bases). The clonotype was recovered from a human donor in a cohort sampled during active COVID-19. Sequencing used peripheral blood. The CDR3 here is CASSSRGHTEAFF. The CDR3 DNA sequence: TGTGCCAGCAGTAGTAGGGGCCACACTGAAGCTTTCTTT.